This T cell receptor (beta chain) was found in a study of blood T cell repertoires in COVID-19. Authors' processing steps: Amplifying reference gene primers gave estimates of nucleated cell counts. The data were produced by immunoSEQ multiplex PCR, yet TCRdb's version contains in-frame clones alone and is incomplete. The V and J calls and the clone size are those of that table, but D and trimming were determined from the DNA. Of approximately 320,000 clones in the sample, about 87% were seen once. V was cut by 4 bases and J by 7 bases, with 19 bases left in between. Germline V lookup: CDR1 GTSNPN, CDR2 SVGIG (reference sequence). The CDR3 spans 14 residues.

Source material: PBMCs or T cells enriched from blood (not recorded which). This receptor was identified in a woman between 18 and 29 years old who had recovered from COVID-19. The chain combines TRBV30 with TRBJ2-5, with D perhaps matching TRBD2 (5 bases). The CDR3 region has the DNA TGTGCCTGGACCAGGAGGCTAGCCGGAGGGACCCAGTACTTC. Protein sequence: CAWTRRLAGGTQYF.